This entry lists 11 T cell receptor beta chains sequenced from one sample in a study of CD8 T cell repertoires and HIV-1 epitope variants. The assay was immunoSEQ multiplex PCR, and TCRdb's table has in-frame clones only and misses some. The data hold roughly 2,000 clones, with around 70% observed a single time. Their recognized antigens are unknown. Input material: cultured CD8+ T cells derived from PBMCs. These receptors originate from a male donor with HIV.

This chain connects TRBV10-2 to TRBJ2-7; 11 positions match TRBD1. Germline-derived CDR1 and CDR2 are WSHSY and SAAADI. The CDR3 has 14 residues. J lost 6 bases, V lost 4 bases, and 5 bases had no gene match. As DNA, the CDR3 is TGCGCCAGCAGTGCCGGGGACAGGGGGGCCGAGCAGTACTTC. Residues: CASSAGDRGAEQYF.

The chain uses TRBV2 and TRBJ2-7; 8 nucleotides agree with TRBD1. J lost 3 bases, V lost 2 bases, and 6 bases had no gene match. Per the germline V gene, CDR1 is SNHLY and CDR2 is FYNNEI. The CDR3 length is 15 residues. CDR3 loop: CASSELGDRGYEQYF. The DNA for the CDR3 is TGTGCCAGCAGTGAATTGGGAGACAGGGGCTACGAGCAGTACTTC.

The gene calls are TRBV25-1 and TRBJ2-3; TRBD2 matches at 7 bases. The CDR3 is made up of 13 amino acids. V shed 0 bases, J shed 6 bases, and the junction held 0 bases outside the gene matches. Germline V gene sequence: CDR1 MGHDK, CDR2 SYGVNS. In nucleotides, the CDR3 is TGTGCCAGCAGTGAATATAGCGGGGATACGCAGTATTTT. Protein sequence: CASSEYSGDTQYF.

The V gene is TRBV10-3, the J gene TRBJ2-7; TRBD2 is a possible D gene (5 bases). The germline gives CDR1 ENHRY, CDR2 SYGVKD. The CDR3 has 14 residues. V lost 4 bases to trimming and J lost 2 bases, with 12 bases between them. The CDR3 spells CAISGVGNTYEQYF. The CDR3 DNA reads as TGTGCCATCAGTGGGGTCGGGAATACCTACGAGCAGTACTTC.

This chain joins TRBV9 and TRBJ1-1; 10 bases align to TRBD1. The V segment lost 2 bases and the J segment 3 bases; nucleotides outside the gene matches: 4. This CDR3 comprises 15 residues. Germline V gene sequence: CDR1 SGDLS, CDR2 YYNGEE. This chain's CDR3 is CASSVTDRGHTEAFF. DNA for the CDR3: TGTGCCAGCAGCGTCACTGACAGGGGGCACACTGAAGCTTTCTTT.

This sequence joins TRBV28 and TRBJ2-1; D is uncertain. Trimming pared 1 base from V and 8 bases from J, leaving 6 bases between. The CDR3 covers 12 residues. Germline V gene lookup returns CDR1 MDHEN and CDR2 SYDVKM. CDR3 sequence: CASSLSVYEQFF. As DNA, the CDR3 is TGTGCCAGCAGTTTATCGGTTTATGAGCAGTTCTTC.

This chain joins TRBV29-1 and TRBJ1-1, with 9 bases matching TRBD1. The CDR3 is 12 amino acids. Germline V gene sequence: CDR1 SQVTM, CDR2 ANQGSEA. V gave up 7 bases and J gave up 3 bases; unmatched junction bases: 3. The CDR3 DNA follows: TGCAGCGCGAGGACAGGGGACACTGAAGCTTTCTTT. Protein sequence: CSARTGDTEAFF. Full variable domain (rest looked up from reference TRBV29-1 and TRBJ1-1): SAVISQKPSRDICQRGTSLTIQCQVDSQVTMMFWYRQQPGQSLTLIATANQGSEATYESGFVIDKFPISRPNLTFSTLTVSNMSPEDSSIYLCSARTGDTEAFFGQGTRLTVV.

This chain's CDR3 is CASSLGYNEQFF. CDR3 sequence (DNA): TGTGCCAGCAGCCTCGGTTACAATGAGCAGTTCTTC. The chain employs TRBV14 and TRBJ2-1; no clear D gene. Trimming took off 4 bases at V and 4 bases at J, with 5 bases between the two ends. CDR1 is SGHDN, CDR2 FVKESK, per germline. The CDR3 loop spans 12 amino acids.

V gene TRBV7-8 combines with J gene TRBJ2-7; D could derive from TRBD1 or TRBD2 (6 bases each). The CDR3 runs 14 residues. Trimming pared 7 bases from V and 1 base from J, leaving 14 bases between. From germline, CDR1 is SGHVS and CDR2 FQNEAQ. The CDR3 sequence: CASTPEGGSYEQYF. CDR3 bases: TGTGCCAGCACCCCAGAAGGGGGGTCCTACGAGCAGTACTTC.

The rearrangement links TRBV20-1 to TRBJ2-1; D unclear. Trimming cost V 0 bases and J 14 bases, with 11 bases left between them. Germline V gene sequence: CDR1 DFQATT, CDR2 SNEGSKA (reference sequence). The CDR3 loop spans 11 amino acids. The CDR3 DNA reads TGCAGTGCTAGAGAACCAAACTCGGAGTTCTTC. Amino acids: CSAREPNSEFF.

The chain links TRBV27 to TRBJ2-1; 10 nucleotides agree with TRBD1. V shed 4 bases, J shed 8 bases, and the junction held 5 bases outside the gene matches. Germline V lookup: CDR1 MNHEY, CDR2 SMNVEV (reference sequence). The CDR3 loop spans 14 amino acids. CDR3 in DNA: TGTGCCAGCAGTTCTTGGACAGGGGGTGATGAGCAGTTCTTC. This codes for CASSSWTGGDEQFF.